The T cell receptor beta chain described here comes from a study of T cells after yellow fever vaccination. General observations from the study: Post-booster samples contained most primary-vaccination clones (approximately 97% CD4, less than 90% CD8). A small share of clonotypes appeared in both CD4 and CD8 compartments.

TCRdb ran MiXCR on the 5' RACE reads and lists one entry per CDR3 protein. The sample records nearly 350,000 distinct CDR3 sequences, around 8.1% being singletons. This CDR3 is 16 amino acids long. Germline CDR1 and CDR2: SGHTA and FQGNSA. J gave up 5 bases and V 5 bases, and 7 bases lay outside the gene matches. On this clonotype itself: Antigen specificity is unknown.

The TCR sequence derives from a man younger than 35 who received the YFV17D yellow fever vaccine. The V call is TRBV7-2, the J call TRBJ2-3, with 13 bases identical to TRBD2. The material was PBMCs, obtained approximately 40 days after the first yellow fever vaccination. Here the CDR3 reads CASSPGLAGVGDTQYF. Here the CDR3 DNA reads TGTGCCAGCAGCCCAGGACTAGCGGGGGTGGGAGATACGCAGTATTTT.